Listed below are T cell receptor gamma chains from one sample, sequenced in a study of gamma-delta chains in newborns, infants, children. TCRdb called clones anew from the reads with CATT. The sample has approximately 700 gamma-chain clones, around 1.5% seen once. The specimen sequenced was blood. The receptors here all came from a child who was a newborn, infant or young child, either healthy, febrile or measles-vaccinated (not recorded which). The CDR3 runs from the conserved cysteine through the conserved F or W. Fields, in order: J gene, V gene, clone size, CDR3 DNA, CDR3 protein. Some rows mark clone size as missing; the rest say once, few, many or name a class of expanded clone.

TRGJ1/TRGJ2	TRGV3	large	TGTGCCACCTGGGACAGTTATTATAAGAAACTCTTT	CATWDSYYKKLF
TRGJ1/TRGJ2	TRGV5	.	TGTGCCACCTGGGAAAGGCATTCGCGAACAACTTATTATAAGAAACTCTTT	CATWERHSRTTYYKKLF
TRGJP2	TRGV4	large	TGTGCCACCTGGGATGGGGATAGTAGTGATTGGATCAAGACGTTT	CATWDGDSSDWIKTF
TRGJ1/TRGJ2	TRGV9	large	TGTGCCTTGTGGGAGCAATCCCGGTATTATAAGAAACTCTTT	CALWEQSRYYKKLF
TRGJ1/TRGJ2	TRGV4	large	TGTGCCACCTGGGCCCGGAATTATTATAAGAAACTCTTT	CATWARNYYKKLF
TRGJP	TRGV9	.	TGTGCCTTGTGGGAAGGAGAGTTGGGCAAAAAAATCAAGGTATTT	CALWEGELGKKIKVF
TRGJ1/TRGJ2	TRGV4	large	TGTGCCACCTGGGATGGGCGTTGTTATAAGAAACTCTTT	CATWDGRCYKKLF
TRGJ1/TRGJ2	TRGV5	large	TGTGCCACCTGGGACAGGCGAGATTATTATAAGAAACTCTTT	CATWDRRDYYKKLF
TRGJ1/TRGJ2	TRGV3	large	TGTGCCACCTGGGACAGCCGGAATTATTATAAGAAACTCTTT	CATWDSRNYYKKLF
TRGJ1/TRGJ2	TRGV5	large	TGTGCCACCTGGAATTATTATAAGAAACTCTTT	CATWNYYKKLF
TRGJP	TRGV9	hyperexpanded	TGTGCCTTGTGGGAGCAAGAGTTGGGCAAAAAAATCAAGGTATTT	CALWEQELGKKIKVF
TRGJ1/TRGJ2	TRGV4	large	TGTGCCACCTGGTTGAATTATTATAAGAAACTCTTT	CATWLNYYKKLF
TRGJP1	TRGV9	.	TGTGCCTTGTGGGAGGTGAATGGTTGGTTCAAGATATTT	CALWEVNGWFKIF
TRGJ1/TRGJ2	TRGV3	large	TGTGCCACCTGGGACACCCATAAGAAACTCTTT	CATWDTHKKLF
TRGJ1/TRGJ2	TRGV9	large	TGTGCCTTGTGGGAGCCCCCTTATTATAAGAAACTCTTT	CALWEPPYYKKLF
TRGJ1/TRGJ2	TRGV3	medium-sized	TGTGCCACCTGGGACACTTATTATAAGAAACTCTTT	CATWDTYYKKLF
TRGJ1/TRGJ2	TRGV4	medium-sized	TGTGCCACCTGGGATGGGGAGGGGGGAGTTGGTAAGAAACTCTTT	CATWDGEGGVGKKLF
TRGJ1/TRGJ2	TRGV3	large	TGTGCCACCTGGGACAGGCGCCCTAAGAAACTCTTT	CATWDRRPKKLF
TRGJ1/TRGJ2	TRGV5	medium-sized	TGTGCCACCTGGGACAGGCGGTCTTATTATAAGAAACTCTTT	CATWDRRSYYKKLF